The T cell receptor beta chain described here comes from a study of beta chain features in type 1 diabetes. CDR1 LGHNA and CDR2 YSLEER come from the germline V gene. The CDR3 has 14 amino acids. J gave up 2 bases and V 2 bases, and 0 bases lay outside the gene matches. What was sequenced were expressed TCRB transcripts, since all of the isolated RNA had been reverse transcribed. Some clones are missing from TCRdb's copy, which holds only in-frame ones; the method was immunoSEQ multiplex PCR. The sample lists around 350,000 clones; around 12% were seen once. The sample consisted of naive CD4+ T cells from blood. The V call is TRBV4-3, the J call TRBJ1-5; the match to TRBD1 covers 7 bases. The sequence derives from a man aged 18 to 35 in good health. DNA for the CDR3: TGCGCCAGCAGCCAAACAGGGGGCAATCAGCCCCAGCATTTT. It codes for CASSQTGGNQPQHF.